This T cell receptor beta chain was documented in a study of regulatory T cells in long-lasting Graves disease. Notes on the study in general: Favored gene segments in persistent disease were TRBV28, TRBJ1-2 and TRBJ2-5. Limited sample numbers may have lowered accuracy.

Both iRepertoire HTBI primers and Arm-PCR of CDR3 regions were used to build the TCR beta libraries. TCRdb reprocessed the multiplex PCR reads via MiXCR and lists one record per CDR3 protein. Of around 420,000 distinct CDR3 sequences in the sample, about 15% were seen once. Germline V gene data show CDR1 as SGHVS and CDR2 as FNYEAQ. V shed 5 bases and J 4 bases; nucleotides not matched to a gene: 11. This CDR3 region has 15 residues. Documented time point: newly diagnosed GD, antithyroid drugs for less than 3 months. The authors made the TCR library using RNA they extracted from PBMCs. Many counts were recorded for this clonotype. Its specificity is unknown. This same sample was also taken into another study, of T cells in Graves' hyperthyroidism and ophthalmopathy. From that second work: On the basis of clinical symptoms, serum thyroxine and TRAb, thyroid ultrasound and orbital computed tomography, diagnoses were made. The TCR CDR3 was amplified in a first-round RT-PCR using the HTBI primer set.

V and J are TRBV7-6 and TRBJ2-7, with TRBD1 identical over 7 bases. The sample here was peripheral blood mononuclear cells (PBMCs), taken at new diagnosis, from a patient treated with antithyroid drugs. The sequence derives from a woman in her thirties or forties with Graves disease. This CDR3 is CASSRDRVGPYEQYF. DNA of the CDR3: TGTGCCAGCAGCCGTGACAGGGTGGGCCCTTACGAGCAGTACTTC. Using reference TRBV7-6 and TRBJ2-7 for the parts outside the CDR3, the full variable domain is GAGVSQSPRYKVTKRGQDVALRCDPISGHVSLYWYRQALGQGPEFLTYFNYEAQQDKSGLPNDRFSAERPEGSISTLTIQRTEQRDSAMYRCASSRDRVGPYEQYFGPGTRLTVT.